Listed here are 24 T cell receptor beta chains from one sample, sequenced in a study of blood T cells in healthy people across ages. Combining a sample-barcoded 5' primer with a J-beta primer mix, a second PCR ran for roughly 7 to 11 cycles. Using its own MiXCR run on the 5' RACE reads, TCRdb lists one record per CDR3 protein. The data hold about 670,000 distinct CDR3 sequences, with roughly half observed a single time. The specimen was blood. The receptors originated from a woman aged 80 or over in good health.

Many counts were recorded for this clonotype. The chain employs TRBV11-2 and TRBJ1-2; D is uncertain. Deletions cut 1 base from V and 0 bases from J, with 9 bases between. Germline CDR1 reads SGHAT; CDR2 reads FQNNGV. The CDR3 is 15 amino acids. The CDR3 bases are TGTGCCAGCAGCTTAGGGTACGGAGCTAACTATGGCTACACCTTC. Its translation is CASSLGYGANYGYTF.

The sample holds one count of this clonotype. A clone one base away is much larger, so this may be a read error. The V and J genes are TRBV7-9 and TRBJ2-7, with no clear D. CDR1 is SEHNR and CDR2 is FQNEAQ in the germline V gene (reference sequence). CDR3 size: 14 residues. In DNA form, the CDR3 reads TGTTCCAGCAGCACACTCGAGGAACCCTACGAGCAGTACTTC. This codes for CSSSTLEEPYEQYF.

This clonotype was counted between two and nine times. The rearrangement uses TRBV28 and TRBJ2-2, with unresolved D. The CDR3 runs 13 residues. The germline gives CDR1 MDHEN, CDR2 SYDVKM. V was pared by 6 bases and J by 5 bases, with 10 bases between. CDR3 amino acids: CASRRPGTGELFF. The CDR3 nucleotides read TGTGCCAGCAGGAGACCTGGGACCGGGGAGCTGTTTTTT.

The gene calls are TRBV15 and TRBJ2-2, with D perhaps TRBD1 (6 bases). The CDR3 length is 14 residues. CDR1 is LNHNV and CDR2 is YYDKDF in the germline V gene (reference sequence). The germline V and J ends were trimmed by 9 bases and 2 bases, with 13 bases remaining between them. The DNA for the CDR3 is TGTGCCACGACCCCCAGGGGAAACACCGGGGAGCTGTTTTTT. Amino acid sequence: CATTPRGNTGELFF.

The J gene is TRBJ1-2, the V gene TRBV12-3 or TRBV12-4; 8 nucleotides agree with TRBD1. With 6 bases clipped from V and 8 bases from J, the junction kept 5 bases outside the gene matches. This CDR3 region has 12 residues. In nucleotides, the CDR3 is TGTGCCAGCAGCCGACAGGGGTGCGGCTACACCTTC. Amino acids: CASSRQGCGYTF.

CDR3 sequence reads: CAGSQGGQAYEQYF. The CDR3 DNA reads as TGTGCCGGGTCCCAGGGGGGTCAGGCCTACGAGCAGTACTTC. The genes are TRBV6-6 and TRBJ2-5; a weak D match, TRBD1 (7 bases). With the DNA end fitting TRBJ2-7 better, the J assignment may be wrong. CDR3 size: 14 residues. Germline assignment: CDR1 MNHNY and CDR2 SVGAGI (reference sequence).

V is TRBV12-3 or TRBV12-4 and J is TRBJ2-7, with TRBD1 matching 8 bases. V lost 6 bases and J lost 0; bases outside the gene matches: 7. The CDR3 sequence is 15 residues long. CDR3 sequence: CASRTGTGISYEQYF. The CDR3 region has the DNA TGTGCCAGCAGGACCGGGACAGGCATCTCCTACGAGCAGTACTTC.

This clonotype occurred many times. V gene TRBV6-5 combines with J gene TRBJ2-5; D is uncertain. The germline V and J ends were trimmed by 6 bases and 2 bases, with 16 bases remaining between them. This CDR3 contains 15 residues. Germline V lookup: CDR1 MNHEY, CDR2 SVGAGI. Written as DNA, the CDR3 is TGTGCCAGCAGCCCCCCCGGCCGGAAACAAGAGACCCAGTACTTC. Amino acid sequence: CASSPPGRKQETQYF.

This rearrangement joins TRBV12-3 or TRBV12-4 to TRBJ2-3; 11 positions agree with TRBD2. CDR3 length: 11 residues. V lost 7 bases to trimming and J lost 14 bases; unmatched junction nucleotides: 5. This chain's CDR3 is CASTLGTSGYF. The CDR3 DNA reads TGTGCCAGCACCCTCGGGACTAGCGGGTATTTT.

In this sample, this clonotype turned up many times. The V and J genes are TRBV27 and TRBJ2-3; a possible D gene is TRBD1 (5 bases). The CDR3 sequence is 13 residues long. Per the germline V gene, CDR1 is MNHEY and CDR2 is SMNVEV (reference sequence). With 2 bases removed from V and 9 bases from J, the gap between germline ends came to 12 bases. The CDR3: CASSLEPGRTQYF. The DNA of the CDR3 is TGTGCCAGCAGTTTAGAACCAGGGCGGACGCAGTATTTT.

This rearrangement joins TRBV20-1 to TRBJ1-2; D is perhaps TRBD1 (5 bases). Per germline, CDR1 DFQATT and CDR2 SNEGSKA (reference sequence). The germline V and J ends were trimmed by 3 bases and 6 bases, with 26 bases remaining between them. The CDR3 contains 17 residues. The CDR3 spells CSASYVVSGGFLDGYTF. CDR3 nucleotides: TGCAGTGCTAGTTACGTCGTGTCCGGGGGATTTCTGGATGGCTACACCTTC.

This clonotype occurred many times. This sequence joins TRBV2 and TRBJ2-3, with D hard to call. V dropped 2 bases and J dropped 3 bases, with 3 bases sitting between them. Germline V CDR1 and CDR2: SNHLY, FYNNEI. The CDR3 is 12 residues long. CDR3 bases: TGTGCCAGCAGTGAAACGACAGATACGCAGTATTTT. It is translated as CASSETTDTQYF.

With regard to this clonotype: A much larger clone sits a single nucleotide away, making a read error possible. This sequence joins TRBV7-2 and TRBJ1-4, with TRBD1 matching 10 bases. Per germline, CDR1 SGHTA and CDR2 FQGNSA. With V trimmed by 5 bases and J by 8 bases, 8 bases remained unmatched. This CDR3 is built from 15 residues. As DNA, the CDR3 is TGTGCCAGCAGCCAGACAGGGGGCGAAAAGGAAAAACTGTTTTTT. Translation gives CASSQTGGEKEKLFF.

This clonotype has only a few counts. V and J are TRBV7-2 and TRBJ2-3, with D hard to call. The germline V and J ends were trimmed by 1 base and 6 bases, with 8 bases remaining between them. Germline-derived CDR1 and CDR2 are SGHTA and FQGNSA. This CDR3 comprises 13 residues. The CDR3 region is CASSLVRVDTQYF. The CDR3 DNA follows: TGTGCCAGCAGCTTAGTGCGTGTGGATACGCAGTATTTT.

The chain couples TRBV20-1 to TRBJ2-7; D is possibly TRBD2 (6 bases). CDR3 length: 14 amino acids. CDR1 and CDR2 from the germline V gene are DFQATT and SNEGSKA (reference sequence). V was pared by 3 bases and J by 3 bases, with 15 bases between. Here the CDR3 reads CSARSLAYHYEQYF. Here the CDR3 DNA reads TGCAGTGCTAGGTCTCTAGCGTACCACTACGAGCAGTACTTC.

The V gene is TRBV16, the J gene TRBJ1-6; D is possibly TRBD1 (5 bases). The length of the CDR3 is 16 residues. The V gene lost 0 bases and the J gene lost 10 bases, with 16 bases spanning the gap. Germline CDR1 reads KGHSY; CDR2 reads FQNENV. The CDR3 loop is CASSQSGVRGESPLHF. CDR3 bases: TGTGCCAGCAGCCAATCTGGCGTAAGGGGAGAGTCACCCCTCCACTTT.

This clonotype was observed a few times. The CDR3: CASSVTQVPGSSPLHF. CDR3 DNA sequence: TGTGCCAGCAGCGTTACCCAAGTCCCCGGCAGTTCACCCCTCCACTTT. The chain employs TRBV9 and TRBJ1-6; D ambiguous. The CDR3 runs 16 residues. Germline assignment: CDR1 SGDLS and CDR2 YYNGEE. V lost 2 bases and J lost 9, with 18 bases in between.

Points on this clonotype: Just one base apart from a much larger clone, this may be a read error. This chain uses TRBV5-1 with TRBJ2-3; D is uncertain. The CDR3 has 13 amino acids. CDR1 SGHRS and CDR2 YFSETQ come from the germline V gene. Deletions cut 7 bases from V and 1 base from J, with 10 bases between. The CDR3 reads CASPTTGTDTQYF. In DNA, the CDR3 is TGCGCCAGCCCTACGACCGGCACAGATACGCAGTATTTT.

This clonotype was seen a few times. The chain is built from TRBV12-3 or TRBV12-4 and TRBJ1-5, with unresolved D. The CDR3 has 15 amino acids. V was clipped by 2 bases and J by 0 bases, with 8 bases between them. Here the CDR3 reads CASSLSPDSNQPQHF. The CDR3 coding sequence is TGTGCCAGCAGTTTATCCCCGGATAGCAATCAGCCCCAGCATTTT.

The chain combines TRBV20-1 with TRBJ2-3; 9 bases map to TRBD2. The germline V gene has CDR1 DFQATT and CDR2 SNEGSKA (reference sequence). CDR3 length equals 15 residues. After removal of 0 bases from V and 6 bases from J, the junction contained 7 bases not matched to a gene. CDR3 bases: TGCAGTGCTAGAGATGTGGGCGGGGGGGGCGATACGCAGTATTTT. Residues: CSARDVGGGGDTQYF.

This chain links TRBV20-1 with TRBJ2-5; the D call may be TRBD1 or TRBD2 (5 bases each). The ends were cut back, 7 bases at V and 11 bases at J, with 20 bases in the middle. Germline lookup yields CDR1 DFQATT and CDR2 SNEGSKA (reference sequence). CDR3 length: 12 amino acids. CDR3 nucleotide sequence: TGCAGTGGACCGGGACGCAACAATGAGCAGTACTTC. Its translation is CSGPGRNNEQYF.

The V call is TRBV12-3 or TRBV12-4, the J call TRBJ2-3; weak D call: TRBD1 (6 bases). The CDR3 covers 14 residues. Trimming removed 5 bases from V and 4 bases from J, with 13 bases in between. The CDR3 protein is CASSPRGFPDTQYF. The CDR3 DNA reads TGTGCCAGCAGTCCTAGGGGGTTTCCAGATACGCAGTATTTT.

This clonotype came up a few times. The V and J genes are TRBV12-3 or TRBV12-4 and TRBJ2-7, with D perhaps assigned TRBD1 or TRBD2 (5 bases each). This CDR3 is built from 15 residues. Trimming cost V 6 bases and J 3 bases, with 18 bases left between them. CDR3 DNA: TGTGCCAGCAGCCTGAGGGGCGGAATTGTCTACGAGCAGTACTTC. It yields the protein CASSLRGGIVYEQYF.

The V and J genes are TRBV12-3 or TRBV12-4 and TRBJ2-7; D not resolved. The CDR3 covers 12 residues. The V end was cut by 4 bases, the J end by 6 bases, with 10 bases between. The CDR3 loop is CASSSPLSEQYF. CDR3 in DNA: TGTGCCAGCAGTTCCCCTCTTAGCGAGCAGTACTTC.